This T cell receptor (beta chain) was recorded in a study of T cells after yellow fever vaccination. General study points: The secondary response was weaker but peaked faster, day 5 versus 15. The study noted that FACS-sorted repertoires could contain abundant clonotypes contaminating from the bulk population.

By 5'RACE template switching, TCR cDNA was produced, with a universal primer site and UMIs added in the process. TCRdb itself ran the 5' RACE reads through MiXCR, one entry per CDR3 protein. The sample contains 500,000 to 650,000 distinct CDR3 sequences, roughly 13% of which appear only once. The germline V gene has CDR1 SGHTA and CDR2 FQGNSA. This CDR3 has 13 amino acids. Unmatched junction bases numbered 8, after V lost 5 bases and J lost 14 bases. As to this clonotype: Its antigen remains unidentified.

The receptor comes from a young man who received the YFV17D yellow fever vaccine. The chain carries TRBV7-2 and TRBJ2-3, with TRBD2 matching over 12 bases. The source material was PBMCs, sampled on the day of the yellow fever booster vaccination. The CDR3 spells CASSRSSGRDRYF. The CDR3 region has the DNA TGTGCCAGCAGCCGCTCTAGCGGGAGGGACAGGTATTTT.